This TCR beta chain was documented in a study of human T cells and chemical hapten exposure. Study at large: A 2 cm by 2 cm inner upper arm patch received 2% DPC for sensitization.

Using its own MiXCR run on the RACE reads, TCRdb lists one record per CDR3 protein. In the table there are tens of thousands of distinct CDR3 sequences, about 10% of which are singletons. Time point described: patch test 1, 2 weeks after DPC sensitization. The treatment is: therapeutic diphenylcyclopropenone sensitization with weekly scalp DPC. The study extracted total RNA from unfractionated whole blood. Trimming removed 5 bases from V and 13 bases from J, with 15 bases in between. The CDR3 is 13 amino acids. The chain carries TRBV12-3 or TRBV12-4 and TRBJ1-6; a possible D gene is TRBD1 (5 bases). Source: whole blood, taken in connection with sensitization to the hapten diphenylcyclopropenone (DPC). The source of this sequence is a man in his forties or fifties with alopecia areata. Some clones in this sample may be carry-over from other donors' samples. The CDR3 here is CASSTRDRAPLHF. The CDR3 coding sequence is TGTGCCAGCAGTACCCGGGACCGAGCTCCCCTCCACTTT.